One and the same sample provided the 9 T cell receptor beta chains below, sequenced in a study of cytomegalovirus exposure and HLA in healthy donors. The PCR made use of 60 Vbeta and 13 Jbeta primers. Repertoires were generated with immunoSEQ multiplex PCR, while TCRdb's copy carries only in-frame clones and drops some. Among about 200,000 clones listed, around 74% were seen once. Sequenced material: PBMCs. The receptor source for this set is a girl under 18 in good health and CMV-seropositive.

The rearrangement uses TRBV6-6 and TRBJ1-5, with a weak D call TRBD1 (5 bases). There are 15 residues in the CDR3. CDR1 is MNHNY, CDR2 SVGAGI, per germline (reference sequence). Trimming took off 2 bases at V and 4 bases at J, with 12 bases between the two ends. Here the CDR3 reads CASSYVQGGNQPQHF. In nucleotides, the CDR3 is TGTGCCAGCAGTTACGTCCAGGGCGGTAATCAGCCCCAGCATTTT.

On this clone: The junction departs from the called germline gene at one end, perhaps through a read error. The genes are TRBV6-1 and TRBJ2-1; TRBD1 might be the D (6 bases). Germline V gives CDR1 MNHNS, CDR2 SASEGT. The CDR3 extends over 15 amino acids. The CDR3 DNA sequence: TGTGCCAGCAGAGAAGGCAGGGGCCCCTACAATGAGCAGTTCTTC. Its translation: CASREGRGPYNEQFF.

This clone was counted a single time. CDR3 in amino acids: CASSPDLPGAFF. In DNA form, the CDR3 reads TGTGCCAGCAGCCCCGATCTACCTGGAGCTTTCTTT. V usage is TRBV7-9 and J usage is TRBJ1-1; D gene uncertain. Trimming took 5 bases from V and 10 from J, leaving 14 bases between them. Germline values: CDR1 SEHNR, CDR2 FQNEAQ (reference sequence). The CDR3 totals 12 residues. Filled out from reference TRBV7-9 and TRBJ1-1, the complete variable domain reads DTGVSQNPRHKITKRGQNVTFRCDPISEHNRLYWYRQTLGQGPEFLTYFQNEAQLEKSRLLSDRFSAERPKGSFSTLEIQRTEQGDSAMYLCASSPDLPGAFFGQGTRLTVV.

The rearrangement uses TRBV11-2 and TRBJ1-5; D gene uncertain. CDR3 length: 15 amino acids. V lost 2 bases and J lost 0, with 8 bases in between. Germline V gene lookup returns CDR1 SGHAT and CDR2 FQNNGV. The CDR3 protein is CASSLLGDSNQPQHF. The DNA of the CDR3 is TGTGCCAGCAGCTTACTGGGAGATAGCAATCAGCCCCAGCATTTT.

V gene TRBV4-3 combines with J gene TRBJ2-7; 7 bases agree with TRBD2. Germline loops: CDR1 LGHNA, CDR2 YSLEER. The CDR3 runs to 14 residues. Trimming removed 0 bases from V and 5 bases from J; junction bases left unmatched: 4. The CDR3 reads CASSQDREVHEQYF. DNA for the CDR3: TGCGCCAGCAGCCAAGATCGGGAGGTACACGAGCAGTACTTC.

This rearrangement joins TRBV10-3 to TRBJ2-5, with 12 bases fitting TRBD2. Germline-derived CDR1 and CDR2 are ENHRY and SYGVKD. Trimming removed 3 bases from V and 3 bases from J; junction bases left unmatched: 8. The CDR3 consists of 17 residues. CDR3 sequence (DNA): TGTGCCATCAGTGACTGGACTAGCGGGGCCTCCGAAGAGACCCAGTACTTC. Protein: CAISDWTSGASEETQYF.

As concerns this clone: The sample holds other DNA sequences that translate to the same CDR3. The V call is TRBV4-3, the J call TRBJ1-1; D uncertain. The length of the CDR3 is 14 residues. Germline loops: CDR1 LGHNA, CDR2 YSLEER. Deletions cut 0 bases from V and 1 base from J, with 6 bases between. The CDR3 DNA reads TGCGCCAGCAGCCAAGATCCGGGGAACACTGAAGCTTTCTTT. It is translated as CASSQDPGNTEAFF.

V gene TRBV21-1 combines with J gene TRBJ1-6; TRBD1 is the table's D call, not checked against the DNA. TRBV21-1 is termed a pseudogene. There are 16 residues in the CDR3. CDR3 in amino acids: CASSILYHRGKSPLHF. As DNA, the CDR3 is TGTGCCAGCAGCATCCTGTACCACAGGGGTAAGTCACCCCTCCACTTT.

The chain joins TRBV10-3 to TRBJ1-2; D possibly corresponds to TRBD1 (6 bases). This CDR3 has 15 amino acids. V was clipped by 0 bases and J by 6 bases, with 14 bases between them. CDR1 and CDR2 from the germline V gene are ENHRY and SYGVKD. CDR3 in DNA: TGTGCCATCAGTGAGTCGTCAGGGGATTTGGATGGCTACACCTTC. Amino acids: CAISESSGDLDGYTF.